One and the same sample provided the 18 T cell receptor beta chains below, sequenced in a study of regulatory T cells in long-lasting Graves disease. Both iRepertoire HTBI primers and Arm-PCR of CDR3 regions were used to build the TCR beta libraries. TCRdb re-analysed the multiplex PCR reads in MiXCR, keeping a single row per CDR3 protein. The data show fewer than 450,000 distinct CDR3 sequences, about 15% seen once. Time point described: newly diagnosed GD, antithyroid drugs for less than 3 months. Extracted RNA from PBMCs served as the source of the TCR library. This sample was also put to use in a study of T cells in Graves' hyperthyroidism and ophthalmopathy.

Source: peripheral blood mononuclear cells (PBMCs), taken at new diagnosis, from a patient treated with antithyroid drugs. The receptors originated from a woman between 40 and 55 years old with Graves disease.

This clonotype was counted at least ten times. The chain carries TRBV10-3 and TRBJ2-2; D possibly corresponds to TRBD2 (6 bases). Germline CDR1 and CDR2: ENHRY and SYGVKD. V was pared by 4 bases and J by 7 bases, with 22 bases between. The CDR3 has 17 residues. CDR3 nucleotides: TGTGCCATCAGTGTCCCCGAAGGAGGGAGCTTGGTCGGGGAGCTGTTTTTT. This sequence encodes CAISVPEGGSLVGELFF.

The V and J genes are TRBV15 and TRBJ2-7; TRBD1 might be the D (6 bases). The length of the CDR3 is 16 residues. From germline, CDR1 is LNHNV and CDR2 YYDKDF (reference sequence). V shed 0 bases and J shed 6 bases, with 18 bases lying between them. The CDR3 protein is CATSRDGGRGSVEQYF. For the CDR3, the DNA is TGTGCCACCAGCAGAGATGGAGGCAGGGGCTCCGTCGAGCAGTACTTC. The variable domain in full, with the rest retrieved from reference TRBV15 and TRBJ2-7, is DAMVIQNPRYQVTQFGKPVTLSCSQTLNHNVMYWYQQKSSQAPKLLFHYYDKDFNNEADTPDNFQSRRPNTSFCFLDIRSPGLGDTAMYLCATSRDGGRGSVEQYFGPGTRLTVT.

This clonotype was observed many times. This chain connects TRBV2 to TRBJ1-3; D unresolved. The CDR3 has 14 amino acids. Trimming stripped 2 bases from V and 0 bases from J, with 5 bases between. CDR1 is SNHLY, CDR2 FYNNEI, per germline. This chain's CDR3 is CASSESRSGNTIYF. The CDR3 bases are TGTGCCAGCAGTGAATCCCGCTCTGGAAACACCATATATTTT.

The V gene is TRBV7-9, the J gene TRBJ2-1, with 7 nucleotides matching TRBD2. There are 15 residues in the CDR3. V lost 7 bases to trimming and J lost 3 bases; unmatched junction nucleotides: 9. Looked up from germline, CDR1 is SEHNR and CDR2 is FQNEAQ (reference sequence). CDR3 loop: CASIPPGGNYNEQFF. Here the CDR3 DNA reads TGTGCCAGCATCCCTCCGGGAGGCAACTACAATGAGCAGTTCTTC.

The chain couples TRBV4-1 to TRBJ1-1; 9 bases fit TRBD1. V shed 4 bases and J 6 bases; nucleotides not matched to a gene: 6. Per germline, CDR1 MGHRA and CDR2 YSYEKL. The CDR3 totals 14 residues. CDR3: CASSRGTGIPEAFF. CDR3 bases: TGCGCCAGCAGCCGAGGGACAGGGATCCCTGAAGCTTTCTTT.

This clonotype was recorded many times. The V call is TRBV28, the J call TRBJ2-5; D perhaps matches TRBD2 (6 bases). Trimming removed 8 bases from V and 1 base from J, with 17 bases in between. This CDR3 comprises 15 residues. CDR1 is MDHEN, CDR2 SYDVKM, per germline. The CDR3 is CASPPGVGVQETQYF. The CDR3 DNA sequence: TGTGCCAGCCCTCCGGGGGTGGGGGTCCAAGAGACCCAGTACTTC.

The chain links TRBV7-9 to TRBJ2-7, with 10 bases that match TRBD2. CDR1 is SEHNR, CDR2 FQNEAQ, per germline (reference sequence). This CDR3 is built from 15 residues. With 4 bases clipped from V and 0 bases from J, the junction kept 3 bases outside the gene matches. The CDR3 nucleotides are TGTGCCAGCAGCTCTAGCGGGGGAGTCTCCTACGAGCAGTACTTC. This translates into CASSSSGGVSYEQYF.

This clonotype was detected ten times or more. V is TRBV24-1 and J is TRBJ2-7; perhaps TRBD2 as D (6 bases). Germline V gene sequence: CDR1 KGHDR, CDR2 SFDVKD. This CDR3 is built from 14 residues. Trimming cost V 9 bases and J 4 bases, with 18 bases left between them. CDR3 residues: CATADGRELYEQYF. The CDR3 DNA is TGTGCCACCGCAGACGGACGGGAGCTGTACGAGCAGTACTTC.

The J gene is TRBJ2-7, the V gene TRBV20-1; 12 bases align to TRBD1. The V and J ends lost 6 bases and 7 bases, in that order; junction bases with no gene match: 7. This CDR3 is built from 13 residues. Germline-derived CDR1 and CDR2 are DFQATT and SNEGSKA (reference sequence). Written as DNA, the CDR3 is TGCAGTGCCGTGGGACAGGGGGCGGGTGAGCAGTACTTC. Encoded protein: CSAVGQGAGEQYF.

This clonotype showed up just a few times. The chain couples TRBV12-3 or TRBV12-4 to TRBJ1-2; 9 nucleotides line up with TRBD1. The CDR3 has 14 amino acids. Trimming took 7 bases from V and 5 from J; bases not matched to a gene: 8. In DNA, the CDR3 is TGTGCCAGCAACGGACAGGGGTTGTTATATGGCTACACCTTC. Translation: CASNGQGLLYGYTF.

This clonotype was detected ten times or more. The chain has TRBV6-5 and TRBJ2-1; D is undetermined. V gave up 4 bases and J gave up 6 bases, with 16 bases separating them. Germline V lookup: CDR1 MNHEY, CDR2 SVGAGI. The length of the CDR3 is 15 residues. The CDR3 DNA is TGTGCCAGCAGTTCTAGACAATTCGGGTCCAATGAGCAGTTCTTC. It encodes CASSSRQFGSNEQFF.

This clonotype was counted only a few times. The chain employs TRBV3-1 and TRBJ1-4, with 8 bases fitting TRBD1. Germline CDR1 LGHDT, CDR2 YNNKEL (reference sequence). This CDR3 spans 15 amino acids. V was clipped by 5 bases and J by 7 bases; unmatched bases: 9. CDR3 region: CASSYPTGASEKLFF. The CDR3 DNA follows: TGTGCCAGCAGCTATCCGACAGGGGCTAGTGAAAAACTGTTTTTT.

Details on this clonotype: A much larger clone differs from this one at a single base, so this may be a read error. The V call is TRBV11-1, the J call TRBJ2-5, with 8 bases fitting TRBD2. The CDR3 has 15 residues. From germline, CDR1 is SGHAT and CDR2 FQDESV (reference sequence). Germline trimming cut 8 bases from V and 2 bases from J; bases unmatched to any gene: 10. The CDR3, as DNA: TGTGCCAGCTGCCAGTTGAGCGGGAGTCAAGAGACCCAGTACTTC. Translated, it gives CASCQLSGSQETQYF.

As for this clonotype: Since a much larger clone is just one base distant, this may be a read error. This chain joins TRBV28 and TRBJ1-1; tentatively, D is TRBD1 (5 bases). Germline CDR1 MDHEN, CDR2 SYDVKM. This CDR3 is built from 17 residues. The CDR3 DNA sequence: TGTGCCAGCGGTTTGATTGACGAGACAGAGAAGAACACTGAAGCTTTCTTT. It codes for CASGLIDETEKNTEAFF.

This clonotype occurred many times. The V call is TRBV13, the J call TRBJ2-7, with 10 bases matching TRBD2. J gave up 3 bases and V 4 bases, and 0 bases lay outside the gene matches. This CDR3 contains 13 residues. Germline values: CDR1 PRHDT, CDR2 FYEKMQ (reference sequence). The CDR3 protein is CASSWTSGYEQYF. CDR3 nucleotide sequence: TGTGCCAGCAGCTGGACTAGCGGCTACGAGCAGTACTTC.

This clonotype showed up many times. The chain has TRBV29-1 and TRBJ2-4; 8 bases map to TRBD1. V gave up 4 bases and J gave up 8 bases; unmatched junction bases: 7. The CDR3 has 13 amino acids. Germline CDR1 is SQVTM and CDR2 is ANQGSEA. The CDR3 sequence is CSVGRQGTDIQYF. The CDR3 region has the DNA TGCAGCGTTGGCAGACAGGGGACAGACATTCAGTACTTC.

This clonotype was seen ten or more times. The chain's CDR3 is CSVADLQEFGAFF. Here the CDR3 DNA reads TGCAGCGTTGCAGACCTACAGGAGTTTGGAGCTTTCTTT. The gene calls are TRBV29-1 and TRBJ1-1; tentative D call: TRBD1 (5 bases). The length of the CDR3 is 13 residues. Germline CDR1 and CDR2: SQVTM and ANQGSEA. V was cut by 4 bases and J by 10 bases, with 19 bases left in between. The variable domain in full, completed from reference TRBV29-1 and TRBJ1-1, reads SAVISQKPSRDICQRGTSLTIQCQVDSQVTMMFWYRQQPGQSLTLIATANQGSEATYESGFVIDKFPISRPNLTFSTLTVSNMSPEDSSIYLCSVADLQEFGAFFGQGTRLTVV.

The rearrangement joins TRBV28 to TRBJ1-2; D not resolved. The CDR3 consists of 14 residues. Trimming pared 6 bases from V and 7 bases from J, leaving 18 bases between. CDR1 is MDHEN, CDR2 SYDVKM, per germline. CDR3 DNA sequence: TGTGCCAGCAGCCCTTACTCCGGAATCTTTGGCTACACCTTC. Protein: CASSPYSGIFGYTF.